This T cell receptor (beta chain) was sequenced during a study of spatial heterogeneity in lung cancer. Across the whole study: The mean occurrence of each unique TCR and UMI combination in raw reads exceeded eight.

This clonotype has at least ten counts. The antigen is undetermined. Study-wide results and caveats: Ubiquitous expanded tumor TCRs appeared in blood more at resection than follow-up.

In the library, each TCR cDNA molecule bore its own unique molecular identifier. MiXCR, applied by TCRdb to the 5' RACE reads, yields one record per CDR3 protein. The sample holds some 13,000 distinct CDR3 sequences, 13% to 15% seen once. V lost 0 bases and J 7 bases, leaving 16 bases between the germline ends. The CDR3 has 16 residues. Germline V gives CDR1 DFQATT, CDR2 SNEGSKA (reference sequence). Noted time point: sample taken at primary tumor resection. Whole RNA, which was extracted from tumor, nontumor lung tissue or frozen PBMC, was sequenced without any cell sorting. The donor group consisted of roughly 70 patients who had untreated, early-stage non-small cell lung cancer.

The material sequenced was PBMCs, taken at surgery. The chain joins TRBV20-1 to TRBJ1-6; D remains ambiguous. This receptor was taken from a female donor with early-stage non-small cell lung cancer. In nucleotides, the CDR3 is TGCAGTGCTAGAGATGAGCGCGGACCACGGAATTCACCCCTCCACTTT. It is translated as CSARDERGPRNSPLHF.